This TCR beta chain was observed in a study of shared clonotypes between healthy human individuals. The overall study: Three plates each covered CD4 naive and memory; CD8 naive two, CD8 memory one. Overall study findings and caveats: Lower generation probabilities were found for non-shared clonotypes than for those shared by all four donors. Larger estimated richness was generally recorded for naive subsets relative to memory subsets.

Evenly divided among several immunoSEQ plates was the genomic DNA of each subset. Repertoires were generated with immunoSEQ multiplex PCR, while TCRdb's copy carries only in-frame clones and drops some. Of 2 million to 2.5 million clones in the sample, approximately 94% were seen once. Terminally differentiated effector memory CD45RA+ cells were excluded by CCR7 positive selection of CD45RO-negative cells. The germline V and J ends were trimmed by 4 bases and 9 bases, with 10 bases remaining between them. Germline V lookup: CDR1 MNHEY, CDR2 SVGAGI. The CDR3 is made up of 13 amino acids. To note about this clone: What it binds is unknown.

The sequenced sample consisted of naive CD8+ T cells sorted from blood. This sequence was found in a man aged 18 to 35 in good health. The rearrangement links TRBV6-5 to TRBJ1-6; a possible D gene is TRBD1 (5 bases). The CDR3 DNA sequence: TGTGCCAGCAGTTCAGGGAGCGGTTCACCCCTCCACTTT. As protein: CASSSGSGSPLHF.